Following are 6 T cell receptor beta chains from one sample sequenced in a study of blood T cell repertoires in COVID-19. Using immunoSEQ multiplex PCR, the repertoire was profiled, and TCRdb retains in-frame clones only, with some absent. Of about 83,000 clones listed, 70% to 90% are singletons. Sequenced sample: peripheral blood. These receptors were taken from a man older than 75 with active or convalescent COVID-19.

The V gene is TRBV10-1, the J gene TRBJ1-1; tentatively, D is TRBD1 (6 bases). Deletions cut 6 bases from V and 4 bases from J, with 12 bases between. Germline loops: CDR1 WNHNN, CDR2 SYGVQD (reference sequence). The CDR3 totals 13 residues. CDR3 DNA: TGCGCCAGCAGGAGGGGGGGGTCCACTGAAGCTTTCTTT. Its protein is CASRRGGSTEAFF.

The genes are TRBV24-1 and TRBJ2-3, with TRBD2 identical over 11 bases. This CDR3 spans 15 amino acids. Germline CDR1 KGHDR, CDR2 SFDVKD. With V trimmed by 4 bases and J by 3 bases, 2 bases remained unmatched. This chain's CDR3 is CATSDVAGGTDTQYF. The CDR3 coding sequence is TGTGCCACCAGTGACGTAGCGGGAGGGACAGATACGCAGTATTTT.

The chain is built from TRBV7-9 and TRBJ1-1; D not certain. In germline, CDR1 is SEHNR, CDR2 FQNEAQ (reference sequence). The CDR3 covers 11 residues. Between the trimmed V and J ends, which lost 6 bases and 6 bases, there was a span of 8 bases. The CDR3 nucleotides read TGTGCCAGCAGTTCTTATGCTGAAGCTTTCTTT. Protein sequence: CASSSYAEAFF.

The gene calls are TRBV3-1 (or the pseudogene TRBV3-2) and TRBJ2-7, with 7 nucleotides matching TRBD2. With 2 bases clipped from V and 2 bases from J, the junction kept 6 bases outside the gene matches. CDR1 and CDR2 from the germline V gene are LGHDT and YNNKEL (reference sequence). The CDR3 spans 15 residues. The CDR3: CASSQSLGGTYEQYV. For the CDR3, the DNA is TGTGCCAGCAGCCAATCCCTCGGGGGGACCTACGAGCAGTACGTC.

Comment on this clone: The same CDR3 also results from other DNA sequences found in this sample. This sequence joins TRBV29-1 and TRBJ1-1; no definite D call. The CDR3 extends over 12 amino acids. V gave up 3 bases and J gave up 0 bases, with 5 bases separating them. The germline V gene encodes CDR1 SQVTM and CDR2 ANQGSEA. CDR3 amino acids: CSVERVNTEAFF. CDR3 bases: TGCAGCGTTGAGAGGGTGAACACTGAAGCTTTCTTT.

The gene calls are TRBV19 and TRBJ1-4; the D is unclear. The CDR3 totals 14 residues. V shed 6 bases and J shed 0 bases, with 8 bases lying between them. In germline, CDR1 is LNHDA, CDR2 SQIVND (reference sequence). CDR3 DNA sequence: TGTGCCAGTAGGGAGGGCTCAACTAATGAAAAACTGTTTTTT. This encodes CASREGSTNEKLFF. Supplemented by reference TRBV19 and TRBJ1-4, the full variable domain reads DGGITQSPKYLFRKEGQNVTLSCEQNLNHDAMYWYRQDPGQGLRLIYYSQIVNDFQKGDIAEGYSVSREKKESFPLTVTSAQKNPTAFYLCASREGSTNEKLFFGSGTQLSVL.